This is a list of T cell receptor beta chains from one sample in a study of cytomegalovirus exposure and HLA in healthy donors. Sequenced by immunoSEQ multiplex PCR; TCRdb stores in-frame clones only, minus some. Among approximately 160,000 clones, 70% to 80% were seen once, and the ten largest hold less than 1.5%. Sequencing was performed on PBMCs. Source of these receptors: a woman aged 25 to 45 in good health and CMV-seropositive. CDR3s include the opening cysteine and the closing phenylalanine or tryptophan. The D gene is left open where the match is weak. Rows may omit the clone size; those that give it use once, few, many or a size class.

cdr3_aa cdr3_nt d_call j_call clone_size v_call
CASSKSRLWQGWEKLFF TGTGCCAGCAGCAAATCAAGGTTGTGGCAGGGATGGGAAAAACTGTTTTTT - TRBJ1-4 many TRBV21-1
CASSVVAAIYNEQFF TGTGCCAGCAGCGTAGTAGCGGCCATCTACAATGAGCAGTTCTTC - TRBJ2-1 - TRBV9
CAISEGGVYSNQPQHF TGTGCCATCAGTGAGGGAGGGGTATATAGCAATCAGCCCCAGCATTTT - TRBJ1-5 - TRBV10-3
CATSRDFPSLIAGVSYNEQFF TGTGCCACCAGCAGAGATTTCCCTTCCCTAATAGCGGGAGTCTCCTACAATGAGCAGTTCTTC TRBD2 TRBJ2-1 - TRBV15
CASSQERTPGQGSLSGYTF TGTGCCAGCAGCCAAGAGCGGACCCCGGGACAGGGGAGTTTATCTGGCTACACCTTC TRBD1 TRBJ1-2 - TRBV4-2
CASSRTSSQIIAKNIQYF TGTGCCAGCAGTCGGACTAGCTCCCAGATCATAGCCAAAAACATTCAGTACTTC TRBD2 TRBJ2-4 once TRBV28
CASTAQTGSYNEQFF TGTGCCAGCACTGCCCAGACAGGGTCCTACAATGAGCAGTTCTTC TRBD1 TRBJ2-1 few TRBV27
CASSLFPPTDTQYF TGTGCCAGCAGTTTATTCCCCCCTACAGATACGCAGTATTTT - TRBJ2-3 - TRBV27
CASSYGTSGPDTQYF TGTGCCAGCAGTTACGGGACTAGCGGTCCAGATACGCAGTATTTT TRBD2 TRBJ2-3 - TRBV6-5
CASRRMVAETQYF TGTGCCAGCCGAAGGATGGTAGCCGAGACCCAGTACTTC - TRBJ2-5 - TRBV2
CASSMGLRGELFF TGTGCCAGCAGTATGGGCCTTCGGGGGGAGCTGTTTTTT - TRBJ2-2 - TRBV27
CASSDGEGGGSNEQFF TGTGCCAGCAGTGACGGTGAGGGAGGCGGTTCCAATGAGCAGTTCTTC - TRBJ2-1 once TRBV6-4
CASSIMGHKNYGYTF TGTGCCAGTAGTATCATGGGACACAAGAACTATGGCTACACCTTC - TRBJ1-2 - TRBV19
CASSGTSGSPEQYF TGTGCCAGCAGTGGGACTAGCGGGAGTCCCGAGCAGTACTTC TRBD2 TRBJ2-7 - TRBV7-2
CASSLVARNEQYF TGTGCCAGCAGCTTGGTAGCGCGGAACGAGCAGTACTTC - TRBJ2-7 few TRBV5-8
CASSLTGYEQYF TGTGCCAGCAGCTTGACTGGGTACGAGCAGTACTTC - TRBJ2-7 - TRBV7-9
CATGASHRNTGELFF TGTGCCACCGGAGCTAGCCACCGGAATACCGGGGAGCTGTTTTTT - TRBJ2-2 - TRBV6-5
CASTGVFSYEQYF TGTGCCAGTACAGGGGTTTTTTCCTACGAGCAGTACTTC TRBD1 TRBJ2-7 - TRBV6-1
CASSLERGMIPAGYTF TGTGCCAGCAGCTTAGAGAGAGGGATGATACCGGCAGGCTACACCTTC - TRBJ1-2 - TRBV13
CASSKAGGPISTTQYF TGTGCCAGCAGCAAAGCGGGAGGGCCCATCAGTACTACGCAGTATTTT TRBD2 TRBJ2-3 - TRBV7-2
CASSLYRTSRNEQFF TGTGCCAGCAGTTTATACAGGACTAGCCGGAATGAGCAGTTCTTC TRBD2 TRBJ2-1 - TRBV28
CASSILDRANEQYF TGTGCCAGTAGTATATTGGACAGGGCCAACGAGCAGTACTTC TRBD1 TRBJ2-7 - TRBV19
CASTRAGSPDTQYF TGCGCCAGCACCAGAGCGGGAAGCCCAGATACGCAGTATTTT TRBD2 TRBJ2-3 - TRBV10-1
CASSSRNTGELFF TGTGCCAGCAGTTCCCGGAACACCGGGGAGCTGTTTTTT - TRBJ2-2 - TRBV28
CASSSGGPGANVLTF TGTGCCAGCAGCTCCGGGGGACCTGGGGCCAACGTCCTGACTTTC - TRBJ2-6 few TRBV5-4
CASSLQGHSNTGELFF TGTGCCAGCAGTCTCCAGGGGCACTCGAACACCGGGGAGCTGTTTTTT - TRBJ2-2 - TRBV25-1
CASSDRASYEQYF TGTGCCAGCAGTGACAGGGCCTCCTACGAGCAGTACTTC - TRBJ2-7 - TRBV2
CASSFWAGETQYF TGTGCCAGCAGCTTCTGGGCGGGCGAGACCCAGTACTTC - TRBJ2-5 - TRBV5-4
CASSLSSGLYNEQFF TGTGCCAGCAGCCTATCTAGCGGCCTCTACAATGAGCAGTTCTTC TRBD2 TRBJ2-1 once TRBV9
CASSVGLAGGRETQYF TGTGCCAGCAGCGTAGGCCTAGCGGGAGGGCGGGAGACCCAGTACTTC TRBD2 TRBJ2-5 few TRBV9
CASSLMGSGYNEQFF TGTGCCAGCAGCTTGATGGGGAGCGGTTACAATGAGCAGTTCTTC - TRBJ2-1 - TRBV5-5
CASGLTTGGSGEQFF TGTGCTAGTGGTTTAACTACAGGGGGCTCAGGTGAGCAGTTCTTC TRBD1 TRBJ2-1 - TRBV12-5
CASSPRGTGGNQPQHF TGTGCCAGTTCGCCCCGGGGAACAGGGGGCAATCAGCCCCAGCATTTT TRBD1 TRBJ1-5 - TRBV19
CASSLNRRSTDTQYF TGTGCCAGCAGTTTAAACAGGCGGAGCACAGATACGCAGTATTTT - TRBJ2-3 - TRBV28
CASSPPGQGNRARREQYF TGTGCCAGCTCACCACCCGGACAGGGTAATAGAGCAAGGCGCGAGCAGTACTTC TRBD1 TRBJ2-7 - TRBV18
CASSLDSTYEQYF TGTGCCAGCAGCTTAGATAGCACCTACGAGCAGTACTTC - TRBJ2-7 few TRBV11-3
CASSPSLRGSNQPQHF TGTGCCAGCAGCCCTTCCCTGAGAGGAAGCAATCAGCCCCAGCATTTT - TRBJ1-5 - TRBV7-8
CATGQGFSYEQYF TGTGCCACCGGACAGGGTTTCTCCTACGAGCAGTACTTC TRBD1 TRBJ2-7 - TRBV6-1
CASSDLVGTGVYEQYF TGTGCCAGCAGTGACCTCGTCGGGACAGGGGTCTACGAGCAGTACTTC TRBD1 TRBJ2-7 once TRBV6-1
CASSRDRGGQPQHF TGTGCCAGCAGCCGGGACAGGGGAGGTCAGCCCCAGCATTTT TRBD1 TRBJ1-5 - TRBV11-2
CASSDRTSGKETQYF TGTGCCAGCAGCGACCGGACTAGCGGTAAAGAGACCCAGTACTTC TRBD2 TRBJ2-5 - TRBV11-3
CASSPPGLQGHTEAFF TGTGCCAGCAGCCCTCCCGGGCTACAGGGCCACACTGAAGCTTTCTTT - TRBJ1-1 - TRBV13
CASRMAGTGTEQYF TGTGCCAGCAGAATGGCCGGGACAGGAACCGAGCAGTACTTC TRBD1 TRBJ2-7 - TRBV6-5